Following are 23 T cell receptor beta chains from one sample sequenced in a study of T cells in Graves' hyperthyroidism and ophthalmopathy (dated by TCRdb to between 2018 and 2021). Library generation was performed with multiplex PCR. Sequencing took place on an Illumina HiSeq 2000. Amplification of TCR beta CDR3 regions was carried out from RNA transcripts. The first round of RT-PCR for the TCR CDR3 was performed with the HTBI primer set and the Qiagen OneStep RT-PCR kit. The raw public data were reprocessed by TCRdb itself: fastp quality trimming at Q25, MiXCR clonotype calling, in-frame beta chains only. Entries that share a CDR3 protein sequence are merged under the most common genes and DNA. The sample data list under 650,000 distinct CDR3 sequences, and under 20% of these were observed just once. The ten largest clones represent approximately 3.8% of the sample. The sequenced material came from blood. Source of these receptors: a woman aged 30 to 39 with Graves' hyperthyroidism.

This sequence joins TRBV20-1 and TRBJ2-4; D ambiguous. The ends were cut back, 1 base at V and 0 bases at J, with 7 bases in the middle. The CDR3 has 14 residues. Germline CDR1 DFQATT, CDR2 SNEGSKA (reference sequence). CDR3 coding DNA: TGCAGTGCTAGAGGTGTACTAGCCAAAAACATTCAGTACTTC. Its protein is CSARGVLAKNIQYF.

This clonotype was detected many times. The V gene is TRBV2, the J gene TRBJ1-6; D uncertain. Germline V gene data show CDR1 as SNHLY and CDR2 as FYNNEI. Trimming shortened V by 0 bases and J by 8 bases, and 8 bases separated the two germline ends. This CDR3 is 14 amino acids long. This CDR3 is CASSEAVGYSPLHF. DNA for the CDR3: TGTGCCAGCAGTGAAGCGGTGGGCTATTCACCCCTCCACTTT.

This clonotype was detected ten times or more. The chain employs TRBV7-8 and TRBJ1-2; D not certain. Germline lookup yields CDR1 SGHVS and CDR2 FQNEAQ. V lost 0 bases and J 8 bases, leaving 16 bases between the germline ends. The CDR3 is made up of 15 amino acids. CDR3 bases: TGTGCCAGCAGCTTAGCGTCAGCCACACCTCGGGGCTACACCTTC. Its protein product is CASSLASATPRGYTF. Combining the CDR3 with reference TRBV7-8 and TRBJ1-2 gives the whole variable domain GAGVSQSPRYKVAKRGQDVALRCDPISGHVSLFWYQQALGQGPEFLTYFQNEAQLDKSGLPSDRFFAERPEGSVSTLKIQRTQQEDSAVYLCASSLASATPRGYTFGSGTRLTVV.

This clonotype was seen a handful of times. The rearrangement links TRBV5-5 to TRBJ1-1; TRBD1 might be the D (6 bases). Germline values: CDR1 SGHKS, CDR2 YYEKEE (reference sequence). This CDR3 comprises 19 residues. The V end lost 4 bases, the J end lost 5 bases, and 30 bases lay between the germline ends. The CDR3 DNA sequence: TGTGCCAGCAGCCCCGCTTTCCCCTTCCTATCGACAGGTGGAACTGAAGCTTTCTTT. Protein: CASSPAFPFLSTGGTEAFF.

The sample holds a few counts of this clonotype. The chain joins TRBV9 to TRBJ2-1, with D uncertain. The CDR3 has 16 residues. Germline V CDR1 and CDR2: SGDLS, YYNGEE. Trimming removed 0 bases at V and 0 bases at J, with 10 bases between. The CDR3 protein is CASSVEKGSSYNEQFF. The CDR3 nucleotides are TGTGCCAGCAGCGTAGAAAAGGGAAGCTCCTACAATGAGCAGTTCTTC.

The chain links TRBV6-2 or TRBV6-3 to TRBJ1-5, with 8 bases fitting TRBD1. J gave up 3 bases and V 8 bases, and 12 bases lay outside the gene matches. Germline lookup yields CDR1 MNHEY and CDR2 SVGEGT. The CDR3 consists of 16 residues. Here the CDR3 DNA reads TGTGCCAGCGCAGGGGGCCCAGAGAGTCCCAATCAGCCCCAGCATTTT. This codes for CASAGGPESPNQPQHF.

The chain couples TRBV20-1 to TRBJ2-3; D gene ambiguous. The CDR3 consists of 13 residues. Germline CDR1 DFQATT, CDR2 SNEGSKA (reference sequence). V lost 7 bases to trimming and J lost 1 base, with 12 bases between them. CDR3 sequence (DNA): TGCAGTGGAGGTCCGAGCGGCACAGATACGCAGTATTTT. This codes for CSGGPSGTDTQYF.

Ten or more counts support this clonotype. The genes are TRBV5-5 and TRBJ1-2; D is unclear. The CDR3 runs 15 residues. V was shortened by 6 bases and J by 2 bases, with 17 bases between the two germline ends. The germline CDR1 and CDR2 sequences are SGHKS and YYEKEE (reference sequence). In DNA form, the CDR3 reads TGTGCCAGCACCTCCGAGTCAGCAACGAACTATGGCTACACCTTC. Its protein is CASTSESATNYGYTF.

This clonotype was recorded at least ten times. V gene TRBV28 combines with J gene TRBJ1-6; tentative D call: TRBD1 (5 bases). Germline V gene lookup returns CDR1 MDHEN and CDR2 SYDVKM. This CDR3 spans 16 amino acids. V shed 6 bases and J shed 7 bases, with 19 bases lying between them. This chain's CDR3 is CASSTTGERGNSPLHF. Here the CDR3 DNA reads TGTGCCAGCAGCACCACGGGGGAGCGAGGAAATTCACCCCTCCACTTT.

In this sample, this clonotype turned up many times. The CDR3 loop is CASKTSGRFHEQYF. The DNA of the CDR3 is TGTGCCAGCAAGACTAGCGGGAGGTTCCACGAGCAGTACTTC. The genes are TRBV6-2 or TRBV6-3 and TRBJ2-7, with 13 bases fitting TRBD2. Germline V gives CDR1 MNHEY, CDR2 SVGEGT. Trimming took 7 bases from V and 5 from J; bases not matched to a gene: 5. CDR3 size: 14 residues.

The J gene is TRBJ2-5, the V gene TRBV5-1; no clear D gene. Trimming removed 1 base from V and 0 bases from J, with 10 bases in between. The germline V gene encodes CDR1 SGHRS and CDR2 YFSETQ. This CDR3 contains 15 residues. DNA of the CDR3: TGCGCCAGCAGCTTGTCGAACTCAAACCAAGAGACCCAGTACTTC. It codes for CASSLSNSNQETQYF.

This clonotype showed up many times. This chain connects TRBV12-3 or TRBV12-4 to TRBJ1-1; D is unresolved. Trimming shortened V by 3 bases and J by 1 base, and 12 bases separated the two germline ends. The CDR3 is made up of 15 amino acids. CDR3 protein: CASSFFHGGNTEAFF. DNA for the CDR3: TGTGCCAGCAGTTTTTTCCACGGCGGGAACACTGAAGCTTTCTTT.

This clonotype occurred once. The junction differs from germline at one of its ends, possibly a read error. This chain links TRBV27 with TRBJ2-1, with D perhaps given as TRBD1 or TRBD2 (5 bases each). The CDR3 runs to 14 residues. Germline CDR1 and CDR2: MNHEY and SMNVEV (reference sequence). The CDR3 is CPSMGERSYNEQFF. In nucleotides, the CDR3 is TGTCCCAGCATGGGGGAACGCTCCTACAATGAGCAGTTCTTC.

The rearrangement uses TRBV6-5 and TRBJ1-3; a weak D match, TRBD1 (5 bases). V was cut by 2 bases and J by 0 bases, with 8 bases left in between. The germline gives CDR1 MNHEY, CDR2 SVGAGI. CDR3 length: 15 amino acids. CDR3 residues: CASSYGAASGNTIYF. The CDR3 DNA sequence: TGTGCCAGCAGTTACGGGGCAGCCTCTGGAAACACCATATATTTT.

This clonotype was observed many times. The V call is TRBV18, the J call TRBJ1-2, with 9 bases identical to TRBD1. This CDR3 is 14 amino acids long. V was pared by 5 bases and J by 7 bases, with 8 bases of the junction left unmatched. CDR1 is KGHSH and CDR2 is LQKENI in the germline V gene. The CDR3 here is CASSSRQGDGGYTF. CDR3 sequence (DNA): TGTGCCAGCTCATCTAGACAGGGGGACGGTGGCTACACCTTC.

There are many counts of this clonotype. The chain is built from TRBV7-8 and TRBJ1-1; weak D call: TRBD1 (5 bases). The V gene lost 5 bases and the J gene lost 8 bases, with 15 bases spanning the gap. Germline V gives CDR1 SGHVS, CDR2 FQNEAQ. The CDR3 loop spans 13 amino acids. The CDR3 sequence is CASSTTGPVEAFF. The CDR3 bases are TGTGCCAGCAGCACTACAGGTCCTGTGGAAGCTTTCTTT.

This clonotype was detected a few times. The V and J genes are TRBV11-2 and TRBJ2-7, with TRBD2 matching 12 bases. Germline CDR1 SGHAT, CDR2 FQNNGV. This CDR3 has 15 amino acids. Trimming took 4 bases from V and 6 from J; bases not matched to a gene: 7. The CDR3 sequence is CASSSQTSGSSEQYF. The CDR3 DNA reads as TGTGCCAGCAGCTCTCAGACTAGCGGGAGCTCCGAGCAGTACTTC.

The chain links TRBV10-3 to TRBJ2-7, with unresolved D. The germline V and J ends were trimmed by 6 bases and 3 bases, with 9 bases remaining between them. There are 12 residues in the CDR3. Germline lookup yields CDR1 ENHRY and CDR2 SYGVKD. The DNA for the CDR3 is TGTGCCATCAGCTTGGACGGCTACGAGCAGTACTTC. Translated, it gives CAISLDGYEQYF.

The J gene is TRBJ1-2, the V gene TRBV5-1, with D uncertain. The CDR3 has 14 residues. Germline values: CDR1 SGHRS, CDR2 YFSETQ. Trimming stripped 0 bases from V and 5 bases from J, with 11 bases between. DNA of the CDR3: TGCGCCAGCAGCTTGGGAGGGCAGGCTTATGGCTACACCTTC. Amino acid sequence: CASSLGGQAYGYTF.

The chain recombines TRBV30 with TRBJ1-5; no clear D. The V gene lost 0 bases and the J gene lost 6 bases, with 6 bases spanning the gap. CDR3 size: 12 residues. Germline assignment: CDR1 GTSNPN and CDR2 SVGIG (reference sequence). DNA of the CDR3: TGTGCCTGGAGTGTAAATAGTCAGCCCCAGCATTTT. Translated, it gives CAWSVNSQPQHF.

The chain links TRBV6-1 to TRBJ1-5, with D maybe TRBD1 (5 bases). The germline V gene has CDR1 MNHNS and CDR2 SASEGT. The V end lost 1 base, the J end lost 7 bases, and 14 bases lay between the germline ends. The CDR3 totals 15 residues. CDR3 region: CASSEGGSRIQPQHF. In DNA, the CDR3 is TGTGCCAGCAGTGAAGGGGGGAGTCGAATCCAGCCCCAGCATTTT.

CDR3 sequence: CASRDRVNVEQYF. CDR3 nucleotides: TGTGCCAGCCGGGACAGAGTTAACGTCGAGCAGTACTTC. This chain uses TRBV19 with TRBJ2-7, with 7 bases matching TRBD1. J lost 6 bases, V lost 9 bases, and 11 bases had no gene match. Per germline, CDR1 LNHDA and CDR2 SQIVND (reference sequence). This CDR3 contains 13 residues. Drawing the rest from reference TRBV19 and TRBJ2-7, the complete variable domain is DGGITQSPKYLFRKEGQNVTLSCEQNLNHDAMYWYRQDPGQGLRLIYYSQIVNDFQKGDIAEGYSVSREKKESFPLTVTSAQKNPTAFYLCASRDRVNVEQYFGPGTRLTVT.

In regard to this clonotype: At one boundary the junction diverges from the germline segment, which might be a read error. The chain uses TRBV3-1 and TRBJ1-2, with 11 bases lining up with TRBD1. Germline CDR1 reads LGHDT; CDR2 reads YNNKEL (reference sequence). The CDR3 spans 16 residues. The CDR3 region is CASRKATDRGLYGYTF. In DNA form, the CDR3 reads TGTGCTAGCAGGAAAGCCACGGACAGGGGGCTGTATGGCTACACCTTC.